These 27 T cell receptor beta chains came from one sample sequenced in a study of T cells expressing NK-cell markers. Following a re-call of the 5' RACE reads, TCRdb has one entry per CDR3 protein and lacks DNA. The sample data list under 600,000 distinct CDR3 sequences. Sequenced sample: blood T cells: a sorted CD56 or NKG2C T cell subset, CD4+ or CD8+ T cells, or bulk PBMC T cells (not recorded which). These receptors originate from a woman between 45 and 65 years old in good health.

The chain has TRBV20-1 and TRBJ2-5; TCRdb selects TRBD2, and the lack of DNA leaves this call unchecked. Germline V gives CDR1 DFQATT, CDR2 SNEGSKA (reference sequence). The CDR3 is 16 residues long. The CDR3 is CSARSGSSGRQETQYF.

The CDR3 region is CSVSIQGGPRDTQYF. The genes are TRBV29-1 and TRBJ2-3; there is no DNA to check the TCRdb D call of TRBD2. Germline CDR1 reads SQVTM; CDR2 reads ANQGSEA. This CDR3 has 15 residues.

This chain uses TRBV6-6 with TRBJ2-2; absent DNA, TCRdb's TRBD2 call cannot be checked. CDR3 length: 16 residues. The V gene's germline CDR1 is MNHNY and CDR2 SVGAGI (reference sequence). The CDR3 sequence: CASSRPGLANTGELFF.

J is TRBJ2-1 and V is TRBV15. The CDR3 totals 16 residues. Germline CDR1 LNHNV, CDR2 YYDKDF (reference sequence). CDR3 region: CATSRELVGSYNEQFF.

J is TRBJ1-1 and V is TRBV12-3 or TRBV12-4. CDR3 length: 15 residues. CDR3 residues: CASSPSGPMNTEAFF.

V is TRBV6-2 or TRBV6-3 and J is TRBJ2-5; TCRdb returns TRBD1, unconfirmable since there is no DNA. The CDR3 loop spans 15 amino acids. Germline V gene lookup returns CDR1 MNHEY and CDR2 SVGEGT. CDR3 residues: CASSRTTGGQSTQYF.

The gene calls are TRBV3-1 and TRBJ1-2; TCRdb proposes TRBD1, but this gene call is untestable without DNA. CDR1 LGHDT and CDR2 YNNKEL come from the germline V gene (reference sequence). The CDR3 spans 14 residues. CDR3 sequence: CASSSRTGNYGYTF.

The rearrangement uses TRBV20-1 and TRBJ2-1; TCRdb reports TRBD1, a call that lacks DNA to check it against. The CDR3 sequence is 12 residues long. Germline loops: CDR1 DFQATT, CDR2 SNEGSKA (reference sequence). The CDR3 sequence: CSANPGRNEQFF.

The J gene is TRBJ1-5, the V gene TRBV4-1. The CDR3 is made up of 14 amino acids. The germline V gene has CDR1 MGHRA and CDR2 YSYEKL. CDR3 in amino acids: CASSLETGNQPQHF.

V usage is TRBV4-1 and J usage is TRBJ1-1; TCRdb reports TRBD1, a call that lacks DNA to check it against. The CDR3 extends over 14 amino acids. The germline gives CDR1 MGHRA, CDR2 YSYEKL. The chain's CDR3 is CASRGDKANTEAFF.

The rearrangement joins TRBV30 to TRBJ2-1; TCRdb's D call, TRBD2, is unchecked because there is no DNA. This CDR3 spans 16 amino acids. Germline CDR1 GTSNPN, CDR2 SVGIG (reference sequence). This CDR3 reads CASGLAGGMVYNEQFF.

This rearrangement joins TRBV5-1 to TRBJ2-7; TCRdb indicates TRBD1, and absent DNA this call remains unverified. Germline V gives CDR1 SGHRS, CDR2 YFSETQ. The CDR3 loop spans 15 amino acids. The CDR3 loop is CASSRGTGRGGEQYF.

The chain's CDR3 is CASSQGLEAYGYTF. The chain carries TRBV3-1 and TRBJ1-2. The germline V gene has CDR1 LGHDT and CDR2 YNNKEL (reference sequence). CDR3 length: 14 amino acids.

The V gene is TRBV10-2, the J gene TRBJ2-1; TCRdb outputs TRBD2, but without DNA this stays unchecked. CDR1 is WSHSY and CDR2 is SAAADI in the germline V gene. The CDR3 totals 13 residues. The CDR3 region is CAILPDTYNEQFF.

CDR3 protein: CASSQDGGNYNEQFF. This sequence joins TRBV4-1 and TRBJ2-1; TCRdb selects TRBD1, and the lack of DNA leaves this call unchecked. The CDR3 spans 15 residues. Germline-derived CDR1 and CDR2 are MGHRA and YSYEKL.

The CDR3 sequence: CSVQKTVGGYTF. This rearrangement joins TRBV29-1 to TRBJ1-2. The CDR3 loop spans 12 amino acids. The germline V gene encodes CDR1 SQVTM and CDR2 ANQGSEA.

The rearrangement uses TRBV5-1 and TRBJ2-4; as DNA is missing, the TRBD1 call by TCRdb cannot be tested. Germline CDR1 reads SGHRS; CDR2 reads YFSETQ. The CDR3 length is 15 residues. This chain's CDR3 is CASSPGTGRINIQYF.

This chain joins TRBV10-3 and TRBJ2-1; TCRdb picks TRBD2, but there is no DNA to check that call. The CDR3 is 16 amino acids. Per germline, CDR1 ENHRY and CDR2 SYGVKD. The CDR3 here is CAIRQRNRALVNEQFF.

V usage is TRBV12-5 and J usage is TRBJ2-7; no DNA is available, so the TRBD2 call from TCRdb remains unchecked. The CDR3 is 15 residues long. Germline V CDR1 and CDR2: LGHNT, FRNRAP. The CDR3 loop reads CASGPSGRGSYEQYF.

The V gene is TRBV7-3, the J gene TRBJ1-5; TCRdb's D call, TRBD1, is unchecked because there is no DNA. Germline V lookup: CDR1 SGHTA, CDR2 FQGTGA. The CDR3 extends over 13 amino acids. The CDR3 reads CASSVGVLQPQHF.

V and J are TRBV28 and TRBJ1-5. Germline V lookup: CDR1 MDHEN, CDR2 SYDVKM. This CDR3 has 14 residues. CDR3 sequence: CASRGKDSNQPQHF.

The V and J genes are TRBV4-1 and TRBJ2-4. Germline V CDR1 and CDR2: MGHRA, YSYEKL. CDR3 length: 13 amino acids. The CDR3 sequence: CASSQLTSGIQYF.

The CDR3 is CASRALAGNEQFF. The genes are TRBV27 and TRBJ2-1; TCRdb reports TRBD2, a call that lacks DNA to check it against. Germline CDR1 reads MNHEY; CDR2 reads SMNVEV (reference sequence). This CDR3 is 13 amino acids long.

V gene TRBV20-1 combines with J gene TRBJ2-3; without DNA, the TCRdb call of TRBD2 cannot be checked. CDR1 is DFQATT, CDR2 SNEGSKA, per germline (reference sequence). CDR3 length: 17 residues. The CDR3 loop reads CSASLTLGLAGGYTQYF.

This chain uses TRBV20-1 with TRBJ1-5. The CDR3 is made up of 14 amino acids. CDR1 is DFQATT and CDR2 is SNEGSKA in the germline V gene (reference sequence). The CDR3 is CSAQDGNSNQPQHF.

This rearrangement joins TRBV11-3 to TRBJ2-3. The CDR3 sequence is 11 residues long. Germline V lookup: CDR1 SGHNT, CDR2 YENEEA. CDR3 protein: CASSPDHTQYF.

The chain employs TRBV6-5 and TRBJ2-4; TCRdb gives TRBD2 as the D gene, but with no DNA this cannot be confirmed. CDR3 size: 18 residues. Per the germline V gene, CDR1 is MNHEY and CDR2 is SVGAGI. CDR3: CASRVTSGSAAKKNIQYF.